Listed below are T cell receptor beta chains from one sample, sequenced in a study of STAT3 mutations in large granular lymphocyte leukemia. Sequencing used immunoSEQ multiplex PCR; TCRdb keeps in-frame clones, though not all of them. This table has 9,500 to 13,000 clones, 54% appearing once. Sequenced input: peripheral blood mononuclear cells. These receptors were collected from a boy aged 5-17 years with T-cell large granular lymphocyte leukemia. Some clones in this sample may be carry-over from other donors' samples. CDR3s include the opening cysteine and the closing phenylalanine or tryptophan. Fields, in order: D gene, clone size, V gene, J gene, CDR3 protein, CDR3 DNA. D genes are given only for firm matches. Some rows have no size entry. The others give once, few or many, or a class for an expanded clone.

.,.,TRBV5-1,TRBJ2-1,CASSLGLEQFF,TGCGCCAGCAGCTTGGGACTAGAGCAGTTCTTC
.,once,TRBV28,TRBJ1-5,CASSLVGIEPQHF,TGTGCCAGCAGTTTAGTGGGGATTGAGCCCCAGCATTTT
.,.,TRBV30,TRBJ1-1,CAWSSVGTEAFF,TGTGCCTGGAGTTCGGTTGGCACTGAAGCTTTCTTT
.,few,TRBV30,TRBJ1-5,CAWSVQGGNQPQHF,TGTGCCTGGAGTGTACAAGGGGGCAATCAGCCCCAGCATTTT
TRBD2,.,TRBV2,TRBJ2-3,CASSGGLAGGLRTDTQYF,TGTGCCAGCAGTGGGGGACTAGCGGGGGGCTTACGCACAGATACGCAGTATTTT
TRBD2,few,TRBV7-9,TRBJ2-7,CASGPGLAVVSEQYF,TGTGCCAGCGGCCCGGGACTAGCGGTGGTCTCCGAGCAGTACTTC
.,.,TRBV13,TRBJ2-5,CASSLGRSLGTQYF,TGTGCCAGCAGCTTAGGCAGAAGCCTGGGGACCCAGTACTTC
.,once,TRBV5-1,TRBJ2-3,CASSLGGSTDTQYF,TGCGCCAGCAGCTTGGGGGGAAGCACAGATACGCAGTATTTT
TRBD1,.,TRBV28,TRBJ1-6,CASSFGTGAYNSPLHF,TGTGCCAGCAGTTTCGGTACAGGGGCTTATAATTCACCCCTCCACTTT
.,.,TRBV28,TRBJ1-2,CASRGPGRFSGYTF,TGTGCCAGCAGGGGCCCGGGACGCTTTTCTGGCTACACCTTC
.,.,TRBV5-1,TRBJ2-7,CASSSDYEQYF,TGCGCCAGCAGCTCGGACTACGAGCAGTACTTC
.,.,TRBV30,TRBJ2-5,CAWRVWGTQYF,TGTGCCTGGAGAGTTTGGGGGACCCAGTACTTC
.,medium-sized,TRBV5-1,TRBJ2-5,CASSLTPGEETQYF,TGCGCCAGCAGCTTGACTCCGGGGGAAGAGACCCAGTACTTC
.,.,TRBV29-1,TRBJ2-7,CSVSYKGDYDEQYF,TGCAGCGTTTCTTACAAGGGTGACTATGACGAGCAGTACTTC
TRBD1,.,TRBV7-9,TRBJ2-5,CASSLPPGQQETQYF,TGTGCCAGCAGCTTACCTCCGGGACAGCAAGAGACCCAGTACTTC
TRBD1,few,TRBV9,TRBJ1-2,CASSVWGTGAYGYTF,TGTGCCAGCAGCGTCTGGGGGACAGGGGCTTATGGCTACACCTTC
.,.,TRBV18,TRBJ1-1,CASSPISTGNTEAFF,TGTGCCAGCTCACCAATCTCGACAGGGAACACTGAAGCTTTCTTT
.,.,TRBV29-1,TRBJ1-2,CSAGDTYGYTF,TGCAGCGCGGGGGACACCTATGGCTACACCTTC
TRBD1,medium-sized,TRBV29-1,TRBJ2-5,CSVSTGLMETQYF,TGCAGCGTCTCGACAGGGTTAATGGAGACCCAGTACTTC
.,few,TRBV5-1,TRBJ2-3,CASSSSVGDTQYF,TGCGCCAGCAGCTCGTCCGTGGGGGATACGCAGTATTTT
TRBD1,once,TRBV10-3,TRBJ1-2,CAISVLRPSGGGQRNYGYTF,TGTGCCATCAGTGTACTTCGGCCCTCCGGGGGGGGACAGCGAAACTATGGCTACACCTTC
.,few,TRBV4-3,TRBJ1-2,CASSQSADSSGYTF,TGCGCCAGCAGCCAGTCGGCGGACAGTTCCGGCTACACCTTC
.,.,TRBV30,TRBJ1-2,CAWSVVPENYGYTF,TGTGCCTGGAGTGTGGTCCCAGAAAACTATGGCTACACCTTC
.,.,TRBV5-1,TRBJ1-1,CASSLSGQRTEAFF,TGCGCCAGCAGCTTAAGCGGACAGCGCACTGAAGCTTTCTTT
.,.,TRBV5-1,TRBJ2-5,CASSYSGTAETQYF,TGCGCCAGCAGCTACTCAGGGACGGCGGAGACCCAGTACTTC
.,few,TRBV5-1,TRBJ2-1,CASSGGATINEQFF,TGCGCCAGCAGCGGAGGGGCGACAATCAATGAGCAGTTCTTC
TRBD1,few,TRBV19,TRBJ2-7,CASTLGAGGNYEQYF,TGTGCCAGTACCCTCGGAGCAGGGGGAAACTACGAGCAGTACTTC
.,.,TRBV4-1,TRBJ2-7,CASSLDRAYEQYF,TGCGCCAGCAGTCTGGACAGAGCCTACGAGCAGTACTTC
.,.,TRBV7-9,TRBJ2-3,CAGTGRNGDTQYF,TGTGCCGGAACGGGTAGGAATGGAGATACGCAGTATTTT
.,.,TRBV12-5,TRBJ1-1,CASGRVPQVSNTEAFF,TGTGCTAGTGGCCGAGTCCCCCAAGTATCGAACACTGAAGCTTTCTTT
TRBD2,.,TRBV7-9,TRBJ2-5,CASSLVGSGRETQYF,TGTGCCAGCAGCTTAGTTGGCAGCGGGAGGGAGACCCAGTACTTC
TRBD1,few,TRBV7-9,TRBJ2-7,CASSLGQGRVIEQYF,TGTGCCAGCAGCCTGGGACAGGGGAGGGTTATAGAGCAGTACTTC
.,.,TRBV18,TRBJ1-2,CASSPGTVSLVGGYTF,TGTGCCAGCTCACCAGGGACCGTTTCTCTAGTCGGTGGCTACACCTTC
.,.,TRBV7-2,TRBJ2-5,CASSSPQETQYF,TGTGCCAGCAGTTCCCCCCAAGAGACCCAGTACTTC
.,.,TRBV4-1,TRBJ1-6,CASSQGEAPLHF,TGCGCCAGCAGCCAAGGGGAAGCACCCCTCCACTTT
TRBD1,.,TRBV5-1,TRBJ1-5,CASSLDALGTGGNQPQHF,TGCGCCAGCAGCTTGGACGCCCTGGGGACAGGGGGCAATCAGCCCCAGCATTTT
.,.,TRBV4-1,TRBJ2-5,CASSQDKGKGGSRETQYF,TGCGCCAGCAGCCAAGATAAAGGGAAAGGTGGGTCGAGGGAGACCCAGTACTTC
.,once,TRBV29-1,TRBJ2-5,CSVPAGETQYF,TGCAGCGTTCCAGCTGGAGAGACCCAGTACTTC
.,few,TRBV30,TRBJ1-6,CACLEGLSPLHF,TGTGCCTGCCTTGAGGGACTTTCACCCCTCCACTTT
TRBD1,.,TRBV5-1,TRBJ2-7,CASSLTGTGRAEQYF,TGCGCCAGCAGCCTGACTGGGACAGGAAGGGCGGAGCAGTACTTC
.,.,TRBV30,TRBJ2-7,CAWSVSLHSYEQYF,TGTGCCTGGAGTGTAAGCCTTCACTCCTACGAGCAGTACTTC
TRBD1,few,TRBV6-1,TRBJ2-7,CASSVRDRGYEQYF,TGTGCCAGCAGTGTCCGGGACAGGGGCTACGAGCAGTACTTC
.,.,TRBV30,TRBJ1-1,CAWDSSNTEAFF,TGTGCCTGGGACAGTTCGAACACTGAAGCTTTCTTT
.,.,TRBV5-4,TRBJ2-4,CASSLAQENIQYF,TGTGCCAGCAGCTTGGCCCAGGAAAACATTCAGTACTTC
.,.,TRBV30,TRBJ2-7,CAWSAPRVRGSYEQYF,TGTGCCTGGAGTGCCCCCAGGGTTAGGGGCTCCTACGAGCAGTACTTC
TRBD1,.,TRBV7-9,TRBJ1-4,CASSLPTGGYEKLFF,TGTGCCAGCAGCTTACCTACAGGGGGCTATGAAAAACTGTTTTTT
.,once,TRBV7-6,TRBJ2-1,CASSLGTLRDLVGNEQFF,TGTGCCAGCAGCTTAGGCACTCTGCGGGATCTAGTGGGTAATGAGCAGTTCTTC
.,.,TRBV29-1,TRBJ1-1,CSVGPTNTEAFF,TGCAGCGTAGGGCCTACAAACACTGAAGCTTTCTTT
.,.,TRBV30,TRBJ1-5,CAWSVPLWARGTFDQPQHF,TGTGCCTGGAGTGTTCCCTTATGGGCCAGGGGTACATTTGATCAGCCCCAGCATTTT
.,.,TRBV6-6,TRBJ1-6,CASRREDSPLHF,TGTGCCAGCAGAAGAGAGGATTCACCCCTCCACTTT
.,once,TRBV2,TRBJ1-1,CASSTGRVDTEAFF,TGTGCCAGCAGTACCGGTCGGGTGGACACTGAAGCTTTCTTT
TRBD1,.,TRBV5-4,TRBJ2-7,CASSTGTALREQYF,TGTGCCAGCAGCACCGGGACAGCCCTCCGCGAGCAGTACTTC
.,few,TRBV5-1,TRBJ2-7,CASSLEGLYSSVYEQYF,TGCGCCAGCAGCTTGGAAGGCCTTTACTCGAGCGTCTACGAGCAGTACTTC
.,.,TRBV7-9,TRBJ1-1,CASSFLRQGNTEAFF,TGTGCCAGCAGCTTCCTTAGGCAGGGAAACACTGAAGCTTTCTTT
.,.,TRBV6-1,TRBJ1-5,CASSDSGQPQHF,TGTGCCAGCAGTGACTCCGGTCAGCCCCAGCATTTT